This T cell receptor (beta chain) was captured by sequencing in a study of OX40 agonist ivuxolimab in advanced cancers. Study context: The dose of intravenous ivuxolimab that patients received every 2 weeks ranged from 0.01 to 10 mg/kg.

Findings of the study overall: Clones of CD4+ and CD8+ blood T cells grew by week 6 at doses of 0.1 to 3.0 mg/kg. Partial responders at 0.1-3.0 mg/kg showed near-lowest clonal expansion.

On this clone: Its target is not known.

The CDR3 contains 14 residues. Germline V gene lookup returns CDR1 SGHAT and CDR2 FQNNGV. Trimming stripped 4 bases from V and 3 bases from J, with 10 bases between. Individuals having autoimmune disease history or systemic immunosuppression were not enrolled. Here immunoSEQ multiplex PCR was the method, and the copy in TCRdb shows in-frame clones only, minus some. The sample carries 90,000 to 100,000 clones, almost 90% recorded once. V is TRBV11-2 and J is TRBJ2-1, with D unresolved. The sequence was obtained from an adult with an advanced solid tumor such as melanoma, head and neck, liver or kidney cancer. Sample: CD4+ or CD8+ T cells sorted from blood, taken in a trial of the OX40 agonist ivuxolimab. CDR3 region: CASSSEKDYNEQFF. The CDR3 DNA reads TGTGCCAGCAGCTCGGAGAAAGACTACAATGAGCAGTTCTTC.